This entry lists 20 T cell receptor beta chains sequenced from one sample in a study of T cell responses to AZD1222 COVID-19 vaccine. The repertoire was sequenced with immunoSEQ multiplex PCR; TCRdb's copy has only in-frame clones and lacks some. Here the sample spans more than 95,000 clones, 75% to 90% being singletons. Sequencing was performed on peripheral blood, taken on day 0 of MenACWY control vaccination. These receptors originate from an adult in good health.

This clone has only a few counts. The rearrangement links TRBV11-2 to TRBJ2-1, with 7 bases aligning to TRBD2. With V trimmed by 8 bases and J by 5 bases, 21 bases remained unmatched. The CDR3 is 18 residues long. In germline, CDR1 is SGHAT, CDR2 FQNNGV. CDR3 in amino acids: CASGPLARTSGANNEQFF. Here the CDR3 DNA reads TGTGCCAGCGGACCCCTCGCCCGGACTAGTGGGGCAAACAATGAGCAGTTCTTC.

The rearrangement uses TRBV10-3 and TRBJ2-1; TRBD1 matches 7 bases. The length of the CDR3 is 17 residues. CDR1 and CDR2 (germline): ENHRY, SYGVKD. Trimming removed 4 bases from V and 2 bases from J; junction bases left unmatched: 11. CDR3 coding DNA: TGTGCCATCAGTGGACCCAAGACAGGGCCTACCTACAATGAGCAGTTCTTC. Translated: CAISGPKTGPTYNEQFF.

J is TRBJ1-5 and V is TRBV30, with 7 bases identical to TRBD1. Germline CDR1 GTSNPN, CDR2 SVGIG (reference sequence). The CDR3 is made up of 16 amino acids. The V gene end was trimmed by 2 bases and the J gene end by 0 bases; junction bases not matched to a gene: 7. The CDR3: CAWSKGTAYSNQPQHF. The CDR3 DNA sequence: TGTGCCTGGAGTAAGGGGACAGCTTATAGCAATCAGCCCCAGCATTTT.

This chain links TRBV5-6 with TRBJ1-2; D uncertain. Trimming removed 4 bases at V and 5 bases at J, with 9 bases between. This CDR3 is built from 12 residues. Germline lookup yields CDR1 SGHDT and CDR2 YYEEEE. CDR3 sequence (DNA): TGTGCCAGCAGCCCCGGAAGGTATGGCTACACCTTC. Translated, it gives CASSPGRYGYTF.

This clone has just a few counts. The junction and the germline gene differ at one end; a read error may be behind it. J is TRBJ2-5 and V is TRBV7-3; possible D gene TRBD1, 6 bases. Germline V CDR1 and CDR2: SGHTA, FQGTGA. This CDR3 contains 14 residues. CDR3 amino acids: CASSPWGHQETQYF. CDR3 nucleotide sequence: TGTGCCAGCAGCCCCTGGGGACACCAGGAGACCCAGTACTTC.

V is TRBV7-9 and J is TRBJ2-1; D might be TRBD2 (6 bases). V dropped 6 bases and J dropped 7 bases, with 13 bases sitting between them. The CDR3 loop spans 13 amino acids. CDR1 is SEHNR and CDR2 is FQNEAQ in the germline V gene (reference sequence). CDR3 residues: CASSTGSRNEQFF. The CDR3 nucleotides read TGTGCCAGCAGTACCGGGAGTAGGAATGAGCAGTTCTTC.

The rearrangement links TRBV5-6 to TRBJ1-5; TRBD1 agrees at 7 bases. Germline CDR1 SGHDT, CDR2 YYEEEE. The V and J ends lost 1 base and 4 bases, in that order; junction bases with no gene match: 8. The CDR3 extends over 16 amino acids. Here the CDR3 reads CASSLFIEQGNQPQHF. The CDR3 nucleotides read TGTGCCAGCAGCTTGTTTATCGAACAGGGGAATCAGCCCCAGCATTTT.

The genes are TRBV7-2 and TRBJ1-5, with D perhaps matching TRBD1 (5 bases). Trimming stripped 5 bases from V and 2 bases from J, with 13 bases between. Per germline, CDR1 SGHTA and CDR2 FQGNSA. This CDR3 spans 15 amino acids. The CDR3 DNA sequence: TGTGCCAGCAGCCTCAGGGTAGAGGGCAATCAGCCCCAGCATTTT. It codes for CASSLRVEGNQPQHF.

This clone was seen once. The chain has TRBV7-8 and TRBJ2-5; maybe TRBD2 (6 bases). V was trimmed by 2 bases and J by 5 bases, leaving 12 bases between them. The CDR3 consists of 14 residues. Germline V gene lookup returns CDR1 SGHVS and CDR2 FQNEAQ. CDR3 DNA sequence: TGTGCCAGCAGCTTATCGGGAGTGACGGAGACCCAGTACTTC. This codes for CASSLSGVTETQYF.

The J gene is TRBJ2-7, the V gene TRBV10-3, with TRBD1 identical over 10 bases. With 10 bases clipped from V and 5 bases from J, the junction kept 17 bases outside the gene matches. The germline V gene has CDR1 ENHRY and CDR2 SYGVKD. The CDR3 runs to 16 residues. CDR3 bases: TGTGCCACCACCTCCGGGCTAGGACAGGGGGTCGACGAGCAGTACTTC. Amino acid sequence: CATTSGLGQGVDEQYF.

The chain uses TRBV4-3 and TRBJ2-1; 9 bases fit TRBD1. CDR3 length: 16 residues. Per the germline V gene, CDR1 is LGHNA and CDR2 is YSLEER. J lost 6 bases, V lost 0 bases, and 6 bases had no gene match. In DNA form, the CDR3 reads TGCGCCAGCAGCCAAGAGTTGGGGACAGGGAGCAATGAGCAGTTCTTC. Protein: CASSQELGTGSNEQFF.

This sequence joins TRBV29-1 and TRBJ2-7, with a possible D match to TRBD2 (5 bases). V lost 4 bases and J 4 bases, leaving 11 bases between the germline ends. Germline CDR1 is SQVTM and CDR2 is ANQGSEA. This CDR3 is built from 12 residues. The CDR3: CSVGGSRYEQYF. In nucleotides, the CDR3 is TGCAGCGTTGGAGGGAGTAGGTACGAGCAGTACTTC.

CDR3 bases: TGTGCCACCAGTGATTTGGGGCAGCGCTACACCTTC. It specifies CATSDLGQRYTF. This sequence joins TRBV24-1 and TRBJ1-2; D unclear. This CDR3 contains 12 residues. V dropped 0 bases and J dropped 9 bases, with 7 bases sitting between them. CDR1 and CDR2 from the germline V gene are KGHDR and SFDVKD.

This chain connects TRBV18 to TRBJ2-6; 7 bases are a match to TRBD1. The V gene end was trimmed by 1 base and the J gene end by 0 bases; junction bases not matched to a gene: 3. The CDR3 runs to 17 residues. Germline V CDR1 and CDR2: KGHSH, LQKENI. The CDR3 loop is CASSPLDRDSGANVLTF. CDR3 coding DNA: TGTGCCAGCTCACCACTTGACAGGGACTCTGGGGCCAACGTCCTGACTTTC.

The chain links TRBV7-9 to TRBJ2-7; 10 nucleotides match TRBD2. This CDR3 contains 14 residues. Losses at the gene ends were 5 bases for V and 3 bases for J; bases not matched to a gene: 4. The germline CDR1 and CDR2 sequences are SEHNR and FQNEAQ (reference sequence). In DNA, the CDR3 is TGTGCCAGCAGCCCCGTAGCGGGGGGCTACGAGCAGTACTTC. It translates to CASSPVAGGYEQYF.

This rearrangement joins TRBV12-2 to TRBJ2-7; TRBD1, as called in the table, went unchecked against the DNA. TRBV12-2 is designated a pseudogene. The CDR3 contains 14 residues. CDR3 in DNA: TGTGCAAGTCGCTTAGATTGGGGCAAATACGAGCAGTACTTC. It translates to CASRLDWGKYEQYF.

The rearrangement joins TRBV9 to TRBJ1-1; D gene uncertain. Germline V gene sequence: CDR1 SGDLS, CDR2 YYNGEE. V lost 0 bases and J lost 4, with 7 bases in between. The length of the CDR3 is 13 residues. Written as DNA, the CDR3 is TGTGCCAGCAGCGTAGCACCGGGCACTGAAGCTTTCTTT. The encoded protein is CASSVAPGTEAFF.

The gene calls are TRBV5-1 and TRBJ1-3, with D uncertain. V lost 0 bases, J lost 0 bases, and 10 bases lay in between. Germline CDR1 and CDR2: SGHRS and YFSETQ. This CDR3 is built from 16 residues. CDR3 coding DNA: TGCGCCAGCAGCTTGGGTCAGGAGATCTCTGGAAACACCATATATTTT. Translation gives CASSLGQEISGNTIYF.

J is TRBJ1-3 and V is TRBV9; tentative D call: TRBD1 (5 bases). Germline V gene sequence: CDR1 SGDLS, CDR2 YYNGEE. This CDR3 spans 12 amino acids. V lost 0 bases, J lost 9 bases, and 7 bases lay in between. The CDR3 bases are TGTGCCAGCAGCGTAGTCGGGGGCACCATATATTTT. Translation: CASSVVGGTIYF.

The CDR3 loop is CASSQFGQGAPGQPQHF. CDR3 in DNA: TGCGCCAGCAGCCAGTTCGGACAGGGGGCGCCCGGCCAGCCCCAGCATTTT. The chain carries TRBV4-1 and TRBJ1-5; 11 nucleotides align to TRBD1. The CDR3 extends over 17 amino acids. Germline V CDR1 and CDR2: MGHRA, YSYEKL. With V trimmed by 3 bases and J by 7 bases, 11 bases remained unmatched.